Described below is a single TCR beta chain sequence and its context. V dropped 5 bases and J dropped 10; count of bases not matched to a gene: 10. CDR3 length: 13 amino acids. Germline CDR1 and CDR2: GTSNPN and SVGIG (reference sequence). The data were obtained in a study of T cell changes during pregnancy in multiple sclerosis. Some clones are missing from TCRdb's copy, which holds only in-frame ones; the method was immunoSEQ multiplex PCR. The sample yields fewer than 140,000 clones, just under 95% seen once. The gene calls are TRBV30 and TRBJ2-1, with 8 bases aligning to TRBD2. This clonotype was sampled from a female donor with multiple sclerosis, enrolled in a pregnancy study. The source was peripheral blood, collected after pregnancy. Written as DNA, the CDR3 is TGTGCCTGGGGTGGGACTAGGGATTCCGAGCAGTTCTTC. It codes for CAWGGTRDSEQFF.